This entry lists 28 T cell receptor beta chains sequenced from one sample in a study of shared T cell receptors in the human thymus (TCRdb year 2021). The library was generated by the immunoSEQ multiplex PCR assay. Sourced from immuneACCESS, this table was stored by TCRdb with only in-frame sequences that have V and J called. A share of the clones is absent; for the studies checked, an unresolved V gene accounts for under half, and the remainder has no known explanation. In this sample the table shows roughly 660,000 clones, around 87% of which occur a single time. The top ten clones comprise around 0.0099% of the sample. These data also formed part of another study, on human thymus T cells.

The specimen sequenced was thymocytes. The receptor set was obtained from a boy younger than two with a congenital heart defect. Donor details come from another sample of the same person, matched by shared clones.

This chain links TRBV28 with TRBJ1-1; 8 bases match TRBD1. J gave up 7 bases and V 4 bases, and 14 bases lay outside the gene matches. The CDR3 contains 16 residues. Germline V CDR1 and CDR2: MDHEN, SYDVKM. CDR3 sequence: CASSSPGTGLNGEAFF. CDR3 DNA: TGTGCCAGCAGTTCCCCCGGGACAGGTTTGAACGGTGAAGCTTTCTTT.

V is TRBV28 and J is TRBJ2-7; D is ambiguous. Germline V gene sequence: CDR1 MDHEN, CDR2 SYDVKM. V was cut by 3 bases and J by 1 base, with 19 bases left in between. The CDR3 length is 17 residues. Written as DNA, the CDR3 is TGTGCCAGCAGTTTCCTGAGACGGGTCAATAATTCCTACGAGCAGTACTTC. Protein sequence: CASSFLRRVNNSYEQYF.

This clone was detected once. The chain recombines TRBV5-1 with TRBJ2-3; 7 bases agree with TRBD2. The CDR3 extends over 16 amino acids. J gave up 0 bases and V 4 bases, and 8 bases lay outside the gene matches. Germline V gene sequence: CDR1 SGHRS, CDR2 YFSETQ. The CDR3 bases are TGCGCCAGCAGCGGGAGGGGCGCCCCTAGCACAGATACGCAGTATTTT. Its translation: CASSGRGAPSTDTQYF.

The CDR3 DNA is TGTGCCAGCAGCTCAAGGACTAGCGGGAGCCAAGAGACCCAGTACTTC. This translates into CASSSRTSGSQETQYF. This rearrangement joins TRBV7-2 to TRBJ2-5; 13 bases align to TRBD2. V gave up 4 bases and J gave up 1 base; unmatched junction bases: 3. This CDR3 region has 16 residues. The germline V gene encodes CDR1 SGHTA and CDR2 FQGNSA.

V and J are TRBV30 and TRBJ2-7, with 11 nucleotides matching TRBD2. The germline gives CDR1 GTSNPN, CDR2 SVGIG (reference sequence). The junction had 5 bases not matched to a gene; V was cut back by 5 bases and J by 2 bases. The CDR3 totals 14 residues. The CDR3, as DNA: TGTGCCTGGCTAGCGGGAGGTTCCCCCTACGAGCAGTACTTC. It yields the protein CAWLAGGSPYEQYF.

The CDR3 loop reads CASSSQGHEKLFF. As DNA, the CDR3 is TGTGCCAGTAGTAGTCAGGGCCATGAAAAACTGTTTTTT. V and J are TRBV19 and TRBJ1-4, with D possibly being TRBD1 (5 bases). V lost 4 bases and J 6 bases, leaving 9 bases between the germline ends. The CDR3 contains 13 residues. Per the germline V gene, CDR1 is LNHDA and CDR2 is SQIVND (reference sequence).

V gene TRBV2 combines with J gene TRBJ1-2; 9 bases fit TRBD1. Trimming removed 1 base from V and 3 bases from J; junction bases left unmatched: 6. The CDR3 runs 16 residues. In germline, CDR1 is SNHLY, CDR2 FYNNEI. CDR3 sequence (DNA): TGTGCCAGCAGTGAAGGCCGGGACAGGGAGGACTATGGCTACACCTTC. Translating it yields CASSEGRDREDYGYTF.

V is TRBV27 and J is TRBJ1-5; 7 bases match TRBD1. V trimming: 3 bases; J trimming: 7 bases; junction bases outside the gene matches: 3. The CDR3 totals 13 residues. The germline CDR1 and CDR2 sequences are MNHEY and SMNVEV (reference sequence). Written as DNA, the CDR3 is TGTGCCAGCAGTTTGACAGGGATCCAGCCCCAGCATTTT. Translation gives CASSLTGIQPQHF.

This clone has only a few counts. The J gene is TRBJ2-1, the V gene TRBV7-8; a weak D match, TRBD2 (8 bases). V was pared by 1 base and J by 0 bases, with 28 bases between. The germline gives CDR1 SGHVS, CDR2 FQNEAQ. The CDR3 totals 22 residues. The CDR3 loop reads CASSLVKGANEAGEVSYNEQFF. Here the CDR3 DNA reads TGTGCCAGCAGCTTAGTCAAGGGGGCGAACGAAGCGGGAGAGGTCTCCTACAATGAGCAGTTCTTC.

The rearrangement joins TRBV6-1 to TRBJ1-1; 7 bases line up with TRBD1. Germline V gene lookup returns CDR1 MNHNS and CDR2 SASEGT. This CDR3 comprises 14 residues. V gave up 3 bases and J gave up 1 base; unmatched junction bases: 2. The CDR3 DNA follows: TGTGCCAGCAGTGAGACAGGGTGGAACACTGAAGCTTTCTTT. Encoded protein: CASSETGWNTEAFF.

V gene TRBV5-1 combines with J gene TRBJ2-5, with D perhaps TRBD1 (6 bases). The CDR3 has 14 residues. Germline CDR1 reads SGHRS; CDR2 reads YFSETQ. The ends were cut back, 3 bases at V and 5 bases at J, with 14 bases in the middle. CDR3 sequence: CASSSGTLGETQYF. The CDR3 region has the DNA TGCGCCAGCAGCTCCGGGACATTGGGGGAGACCCAGTACTTC.

The chain recombines TRBV4-2 with TRBJ2-3, with TRBD2 matching over 7 bases. V gave up 1 base and J gave up 6 bases; unmatched junction bases: 7. Per germline, CDR1 LGHNA and CDR2 YNFKEQ. CDR3 length: 15 amino acids. This CDR3 reads CASSQGGGRVDTQYF. The CDR3 DNA reads as TGTGCCAGCAGCCAAGGGGGCGGGAGAGTGGATACGCAGTATTTT.

The chain couples TRBV7-9 to TRBJ2-3; weak D call: TRBD2 (7 bases). The CDR3 runs to 19 residues. CDR1 is SEHNR, CDR2 FQNEAQ, per germline (reference sequence). Deletions cut 3 bases from V and 4 bases from J, with 26 bases between. CDR3 sequence: CASSFPAHLGGLEADTQYF. CDR3 nucleotides: TGTGCCAGCAGCTTCCCTGCACACCTGGGGGGGCTCGAGGCAGATACGCAGTATTTT.

CDR3 amino acids: CASSQSVWRPGGSYEQYF. The CDR3 bases are TGCGCCAGCAGCCAATCTGTTTGGCGACCCGGGGGCTCCTACGAGCAGTACTTC. The rearrangement links TRBV4-3 to TRBJ2-7; D is possibly TRBD2 (6 bases). The CDR3 is 18 residues long. The V end was cut by 2 bases, the J end by 0 bases, with 20 bases between. CDR1 and CDR2 from the germline V gene are LGHNA and YSLEER.

The chain carries TRBV27 and TRBJ2-3, with 7 bases that match TRBD2. The CDR3 length is 16 residues. Germline CDR1 reads MNHEY; CDR2 reads SMNVEV (reference sequence). Trimming took 0 bases from V and 2 from J; bases not matched to a gene: 5. This CDR3 reads CASSLSLRDYTDTQYF. As DNA, the CDR3 is TGTGCCAGCAGTTTATCGCTGCGGGACTACACAGATACGCAGTATTTT.

This clone came up a few times. This chain uses TRBV21-1 with TRBJ2-6; TRBD1 was called by the table and not checked on the DNA. TRBV21-1 is a pseudogene segment. The CDR3 sequence is 18 residues long. Here the CDR3 DNA reads TGTGCCAGCAGCGCGCTCAGACAGCCGAGCTCTGGGGCCAACGTCCTGACTTTC. The encoded protein is CASSALRQPSSGANVLTF.

CDR3 DNA sequence: TGCAGCGTTTCTCCCAGAGTTGTTAGGGGGGGCAATGAGCAGTTCTTC. Its translation is CSVSPRVVRGGNEQFF. The gene calls are TRBV29-1 and TRBJ2-1, with D perhaps matching TRBD2 (7 bases). The germline gives CDR1 SQVTM, CDR2 ANQGSEA. The V end lost 5 bases, the J end lost 6 bases, and 23 bases lay between the germline ends. The CDR3 has 16 amino acids.

The chain uses TRBV5-1 and TRBJ2-7, with 9 nucleotides matching TRBD1. The junction had 9 bases not matched to a gene; V was cut back by 4 bases and J by 1 base. Germline V CDR1 and CDR2: SGHRS, YFSETQ. CDR3 length: 16 amino acids. CDR3 sequence: CASSTRTGGESYEQYF. In DNA form, the CDR3 reads TGCGCCAGCAGCACACGCACAGGGGGCGAGTCCTACGAGCAGTACTTC.

This chain uses TRBV7-2 with TRBJ2-7, with 7 bases lining up with TRBD1. The CDR3 has 15 residues. The junction had 9 bases not matched to a gene; V was cut back by 4 bases and J by 3 bases. Germline loops: CDR1 SGHTA, CDR2 FQGNSA. CDR3 bases: TGTGCCAGCAGCTATTACAGGGGTCCGGTCTACGAGCAGTACTTC. This sequence encodes CASSYYRGPVYEQYF. The variable domain in full, completed from reference TRBV7-2 and TRBJ2-7, reads GAGVSQSPSNKVTEKGKDVELRCDPISGHTALYWYRQSLGQGLEFLIYFQGNSAPDKSGLPSDRFSAERTGGSVSTLTIQRTQQEDSAVYLCASSYYRGPVYEQYFGPGTRLTVT.

The chain is built from TRBV5-1 and TRBJ2-3; maybe TRBD1 (5 bases). Trimming shortened V by 0 bases and J by 0 bases, and 17 bases separated the two germline ends. Per the germline V gene, CDR1 is SGHRS and CDR2 is YFSETQ. This CDR3 spans 18 amino acids. CDR3 nucleotides: TGCGCCAGCAGCTTGGAGGAACGTCCCAGGGTCAGCACAGATACGCAGTATTTT. Translated, it gives CASSLEERPRVSTDTQYF.

The chain joins TRBV6-1 to TRBJ2-7, with 8 bases lining up with TRBD1. Germline CDR1 and CDR2: MNHNS and SASEGT. V dropped 3 bases and J dropped 0; count of bases not matched to a gene: 7. The CDR3 is 16 amino acids. CDR3 loop: CASSERAGGHSYEQYF. CDR3 nucleotide sequence: TGTGCCAGCAGTGAGAGGGCAGGGGGCCACTCCTACGAGCAGTACTTC.

The rearrangement uses TRBV4-1 and TRBJ2-2; possibly TRBD2 for D (6 bases). Germline lookup yields CDR1 MGHRA and CDR2 YSYEKL. The V end lost 0 bases, the J end lost 1 base, and 12 bases lay between the germline ends. This CDR3 comprises 17 residues. The CDR3 protein is CASSQDAPGVNTGELFF. CDR3 in DNA: TGCGCCAGCAGCCAAGATGCTCCGGGAGTGAACACCGGGGAGCTGTTTTTT.

This chain connects TRBV15 to TRBJ1-2; 11 bases are shared with TRBD1. Looked up from germline, CDR1 is LNHNV and CDR2 is YYDKDF (reference sequence). V lost 0 bases, J lost 5 bases, and 5 bases stayed unmatched. The CDR3 runs to 16 residues. The CDR3 protein is CATSRDKGQGGYGYTF. CDR3 DNA: TGTGCCACCAGCAGAGATAAGGGACAGGGGGGGTATGGCTACACCTTC.

The rearrangement links TRBV6-4 to TRBJ2-1; TRBD1 agrees at 7 bases. This CDR3 is 14 amino acids long. Germline V gene lookup returns CDR1 MRHNA and CDR2 SNTAGT. The V segment lost 5 bases and the J segment 4 bases; nucleotides outside the gene matches: 5. CDR3 in DNA: TGTGCCAGCAGTCTTAACAGGGGATACAATGAGCAGTTCTTC. Translated, it gives CASSLNRGYNEQFF.

The chain combines TRBV4-1 with TRBJ1-4; TRBD1 might be the D (6 bases). This CDR3 comprises 13 residues. The germline V gene has CDR1 MGHRA and CDR2 YSYEKL. V was shortened by 6 bases and J by 11 bases, with 16 bases between the two germline ends. The DNA of the CDR3 is TGCGCCAGCAGAACTAAGGGGGGGCGGAAACTGTTTTTT. Its protein is CASRTKGGRKLFF.

V usage is TRBV29-1 and J usage is TRBJ2-5; 7 bases are shared with TRBD1. Losses at the gene ends were 6 bases for V and 1 base for J; bases not matched to a gene: 11. This CDR3 region has 15 residues. Germline V gene data show CDR1 as SQVTM and CDR2 as ANQGSEA. CDR3 region: CSVDAGTDTQETQYF. In nucleotides, the CDR3 is TGCAGCGTAGACGCCGGGACAGATACCCAAGAGACCCAGTACTTC.

CDR3 sequence (DNA): TGTGCCAGCAGTGACTCGCGGGGCTCTTCCTACAATGAGCAGTTCTTC. Its translation is CASSDSRGSSYNEQFF. The genes are TRBV6-4 and TRBJ2-1, with a tentative D call TRBD2 (6 bases). Germline CDR1 reads MRHNA; CDR2 reads SNTAGT. V lost 0 bases to trimming and J lost 1 base, with 10 bases between them. The CDR3 is made up of 16 amino acids.

This chain links TRBV7-2 with TRBJ2-7, with 7 nucleotides matching TRBD1. This CDR3 spans 16 amino acids. Trimming took 5 bases from V and 3 from J; bases not matched to a gene: 13. Germline lookup yields CDR1 SGHTA and CDR2 FQGNSA. CDR3 sequence: CASSQATGRGIYEQYF. For the CDR3, the DNA is TGTGCCAGCAGCCAAGCTACAGGCAGGGGGATCTACGAGCAGTACTTC.